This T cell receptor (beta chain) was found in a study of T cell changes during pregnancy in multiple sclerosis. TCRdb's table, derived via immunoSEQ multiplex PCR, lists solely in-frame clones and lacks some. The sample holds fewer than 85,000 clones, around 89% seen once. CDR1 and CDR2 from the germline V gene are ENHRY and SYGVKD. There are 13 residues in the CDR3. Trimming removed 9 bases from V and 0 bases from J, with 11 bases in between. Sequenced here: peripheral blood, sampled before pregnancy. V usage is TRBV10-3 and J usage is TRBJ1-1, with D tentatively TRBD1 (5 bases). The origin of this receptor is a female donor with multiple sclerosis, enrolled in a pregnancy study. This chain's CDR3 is CAIGTGVNTEAFF. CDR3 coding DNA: TGTGCCATTGGGACGGGGGTGAACACTGAAGCTTTCTTT.